A selection of T cell receptor beta chains follows, all from one sample in a study of T cells in Graves' hyperthyroidism and ophthalmopathy. TCRdb reprocessed the multiplex PCR reads via MiXCR and lists one record per CDR3 protein. The table lists a few hundred thousand distinct CDR3 sequences, roughly 14% of them singletons. The sample consisted of blood. The receptors here all came from a woman under 30 with Graves' hyperthyroidism that later progressed to Graves' ophthalmopathy. Each CDR3 is given with its conserved first and last residue. The D gene is left open where the match is weak. Only some rows state a clone size, as once, few, many or a class for expanded clones.

abundance	v_gene	j_gene	d_gene	CDR3nt	CDR3aa
NA	TRBV20-1	TRBJ2-7	TRBD2	TGCAGTGGAGGTAGCGGGAGTTTTGTTAGGGGGGGCGTGCAGTACTTC	CSGGSGSFVRGGVQYF
few	TRBV28	TRBJ1-5	NA	TGTGCCAGCAGTCAAACGCAGGGGTTGCGCAATCAGCCCCAGCATTTT	CASSQTQGLRNQPQHF
few	TRBV7-9	TRBJ2-7	TRBD2	TGTGCCAGCAGCTTGATCGGGAGGGCCTACGAGCAGTACTTC	CASSLIGRAYEQYF
NA	TRBV24-1	TRBJ2-3	TRBD1	TGTGCCACCAGTGAGCCGGACAGGGCAAGCACAGATACGCAGTATTTT	CATSEPDRASTDTQYF
NA	TRBV30	TRBJ2-1	NA	TGTGCCTGGAGTGTACAACGGGGTCTGAACAATGAGCAGTTCTTC	CAWSVQRGLNNEQFF
many	TRBV6-1	TRBJ2-7	TRBD1	TGTGCCACCACAGGGGACCCCCCTTACGAGCAGTACTTC	CATTGDPPYEQYF
many	TRBV12-3/TRBV12-4	TRBJ1-1	NA	TGTGCCAGCAGTTATCAGGGGAGGGAAGCTTTCTTT	CASSYQGREAFF
NA	TRBV28	TRBJ2-4	NA	TGTGCCAGCACTCGGGACTTAGACATTCAGTACTTC	CASTRDLDIQYF
many	TRBV29-1	TRBJ2-5	NA	TGCAGCGTTGAAGACTTGGCGGGATTGGGAGAGACCCAGTACTTC	CSVEDLAGLGETQYF
many	TRBV7-9	TRBJ2-7	NA	TGTGCCAGCAGCCGTAACGGGGCGGACGAGCAGTACTTC	CASSRNGADEQYF
few	TRBV14	TRBJ1-2	NA	TGTGCCAGCAGCCAAGTAGCCACGGTGGGGGGCTACACCTTC	CASSQVATVGGYTF
many	TRBV5-1	TRBJ2-4	NA	TGCGCCAGCACCCCAATGGGGGATGGAAACATTCAGTACTTC	CASTPMGDGNIQYF
many	TRBV12-3/TRBV12-4	TRBJ2-2	TRBD1	TGTGCCAGCAGCGGCAGGGGGCCGCTCACCGGGGAGCTGTTTTTT	CASSGRGPLTGELFF
many	TRBV7-8	TRBJ1-4	NA	TGTGCCAGCAGCCCGGGATGGGCCAATGAAAAACTGTTTTTT	CASSPGWANEKLFF
many	TRBV11-2	TRBJ2-7	NA	TGTGCCAGCAGCTTAGAACATCCCGAGCAGTACTTC	CASSLEHPEQYF
NA	TRBV7-8	TRBJ2-2	TRBD2	TGTGCCAGCAGCCCAAATCTGGGGGGGGTCGCGAACACCGGGGAGCTGTTTTTT	CASSPNLGGVANTGELFF
many	TRBV18	TRBJ2-7	TRBD1	TGTGCCAGCAGCCCCGGGACAGGCTACGAGCAGTACTTC	CASSPGTGYEQYF
few	TRBV6-2/TRBV6-3	TRBJ1-6	TRBD1	TGTGCCAGCAGTTATCAACAGACAGGGTCCCTACCCCTCCACTTT	CASSYQQTGSLPLHF
many	TRBV3-1	TRBJ1-1	NA	TGTGCCAGCAGCCAAGATTTTGGAGGGACTGAAGCTTTCTTT	CASSQDFGGTEAFF
NA	TRBV15	TRBJ2-1	NA	TGTGCCACCAGCGTGGCGAGTGGGCAGGCGAAGTTCTTC	CATSVASGQAKFF
NA	TRBV11-3	TRBJ2-7	TRBD2	TGTGCCAGCAGCTTGGGCGGACTAGCGGGAGAGGGCTACAATGAGCAGTACTTC	CASSLGGLAGEGYNEQYF
few	TRBV10-3	TRBJ2-3	TRBD2	TGTGCCATCAGGAAGCCTAGCGGGAGGACAGATACGCAGTATTTT	CAIRKPSGRTDTQYF
NA	TRBV7-9	TRBJ2-7	NA	TGTGCCAGCAGCCAAGTAGATACGGAGGAGCTGCAGTACTTC	CASSQVDTEELQYF
NA	TRBV19	TRBJ2-5	TRBD1	TGTGCCAGTAGCACAGGGACAGGGTATGAGACCCAGTACTTC	CASSTGTGYETQYF
NA	TRBV20-1	TRBJ1-6	TRBD1	TGCAGTGCTAACCGGGACAGCGGTCCCCTCCACTTT	CSANRDSGPLHF
NA	TRBV5-1	TRBJ2-7	NA	TGCGCCAGCAGCCTAGGGACAACATACGAGCCGTACTTC	CASSLGTTYEPYF
few	TRBV20-1	TRBJ1-5	NA	TGCAGTGCTAGTAAGGGGAACCAGCCCCAGCATTTT	CSASKGNQPQHF
few	TRBV24-1	TRBJ1-4	NA	TGTGCCACCACCTCAGTCGCAACTAATGAAAAACTGTTTTTT	CATTSVATNEKLFF
NA	TRBV4-1	TRBJ2-3	NA	TGCGCCAGCAGCCAAGAAATCATGGGGGATACGCAGTATTTT	CASSQEIMGDTQYF
many	TRBV18	TRBJ2-5	NA	TGTGCCAGCTCACCACGGGCAGTGCAAGAGACCCAGTACTTC	CASSPRAVQETQYF
NA	TRBV10-3	TRBJ2-5	TRBD1	TGTGCCACCGGGACAGTACAAGAGACCCAGTACTTC	CATGTVQETQYF
NA	TRBV7-6	TRBJ2-3	NA	TGTGCCAGCAGCTTAGTGAGTGGTCGTAGCACAGATGCGCAGTATTTT	CASSLVSGRSTDAQYF